The rows below give T cell receptor beta chains drawn from one sample of a study of shared clonotypes between healthy human individuals. TCRdb's copy holds only in-frame clones and misses some; the assay was immunoSEQ multiplex PCR. The sample records approximately 2.3 million clones, approximately 93% being singletons. Input material: naive CD4+ T cells from PBMCs. These receptors came from a young man in good health. Some clones in this sample may be carry-over from other donors' samples. CDR3s include the opening cysteine and the closing phenylalanine or tryptophan. A D gene is named only where the DNA matches it firmly. A clone size is listed for some rows: how often the clone was seen (once, few, many), or a class if it is expanded.

j_gene	d_gene	v_gene	abundance	CDR3nt	CDR3aa
TRBJ1-2	NA	TRBV28	NA	TGTGCCAGCAGTTTGCAGGGTGGCTATGGCTACACCTTC	CASSLQGGYGYTF
TRBJ2-4	NA	TRBV11-2	once	TGTGCCAGCAGCTTAGTCGGCCTAAGGGGTGGGCTAGGCAAAAACATTCAGTACTTC	CASSLVGLRGGLGKNIQYF
TRBJ1-1	NA	TRBV6-6	NA	TGTGCCAGCCGTGACATAGGGGTTCGTAGCACTGAAGCTTTCTTT	CASRDIGVRSTEAFF
TRBJ2-7	TRBD1	TRBV10-3	NA	TGTGCCATCAGTGAGTCAAGAGGACAGGGGCTCCCTGGGGGAGAGCAGTACTTC	CAISESRGQGLPGGEQYF
TRBJ2-3	NA	TRBV6-1	NA	TGTGCCAGCAGTGCCGGGGGCGGCACAGATACGCAGTATTTT	CASSAGGGTDTQYF
TRBJ2-7	TRBD2	TRBV25-1	NA	TGTGCCAGCAGTGAAGGACTAGCGGGTATATCCTACGAGCAGTACTTC	CASSEGLAGISYEQYF
TRBJ1-5	TRBD1	TRBV4-1	NA	TGCGCCAGCAGCCACACCGGGACAGGTAGCAATCAGCCCCAGCATTTT	CASSHTGTGSNQPQHF
TRBJ1-1	NA	TRBV5-8	once	TGTGCCAGCAGCTTGGGCCAGAAGTTCGAGAACACTGAAGCTTTCTTT	CASSLGQKFENTEAFF
TRBJ1-5	TRBD1	TRBV5-1	NA	TGCGCCAGCAGCTTCGGCCCCACAGGGGCCTCTGGGCAGCCCCAGCATTTT	CASSFGPTGASGQPQHF
TRBJ2-7	TRBD1	TRBV7-2	NA	TGTGCCAGCAGCTTAGACAGGGGTGTAATTTACGAGCAGTACTTC	CASSLDRGVIYEQYF
TRBJ1-1	TRBD1	TRBV5-1	NA	TGCGCCAGCAGCAAGACAGGGGTCCCCCTCGGGGACACTGAAGCTTTCTTT	CASSKTGVPLGDTEAFF
TRBJ1-3	NA	TRBV28	NA	TGTGCCAGCAGTTTATGGTCCGGGTCGGGAAACACCATATATTTT	CASSLWSGSGNTIYF
TRBJ1-1	NA	TRBV7-2	NA	TGTGCCAGCAGCTTAATTCCGGTCTCTGAAGCTTTCTTT	CASSLIPVSEAFF
TRBJ2-5	TRBD2	TRBV30	NA	TGTGCCTGGAGTGTACTAAGCGGGATATGGGAGACCCAGTACTTC	CAWSVLSGIWETQYF
TRBJ1-2	NA	TRBV28	once	TGTGCCAGCAGTTTGGCTACAGGTGCCGGGGGCTACACCTTC	CASSLATGAGGYTF
TRBJ2-3	NA	TRBV4-1	NA	TGCGCCAGCAGCCAAGATAGGTTCGGGTGGCGGAGCACAGATACGCAGTATTTT	CASSQDRFGWRSTDTQYF
TRBJ2-7	NA	TRBV6-1	NA	TGTGCCAGCAGTGATTGGGGATTCTCCTACGAGCAGTACTTC	CASSDWGFSYEQYF
TRBJ1-2	TRBD1	TRBV11-2	NA	TGTGCCAGCAGCCTGCCGGGGACAGGGAGGACCGCGAGCTATGGCTACACCTTC	CASSLPGTGRTASYGYTF
TRBJ2-5	NA	TRBV21-1	NA	TGTGCCAGCAGCAAGGGGACATCCACCCAAGAGACCCAGTACTTC	CASSKGTSTQETQYF
TRBJ2-7	NA	TRBV29-1	NA	TGCAGCGTGGTAGGACGGGGCCGGGGGCAGTACTTC	CSVVGRGRGQYF
TRBJ2-7	NA	TRBV6-5	NA	TGTGCCAGCAGTTTACTGTGGGGTACCCTCTACGAGCAGTACTTC	CASSLLWGTLYEQYF
TRBJ1-5	TRBD1	TRBV7-9	few	TGTGCCAGCAGCCCTGGGGACAGGTCCAATCAGCCCCAGCATTTT	CASSPGDRSNQPQHF
TRBJ1-3	NA	TRBV7-3	NA	TGTGCCAGCAGCTTAAGACCCTCGACGTCCTCTGGAAACACCATATATTTT	CASSLRPSTSSGNTIYF
TRBJ2-7	TRBD1	TRBV6-5	NA	TGTGCCAGCAGTCTGACAGGGAGAAGGTACGAGCAGTACTTC	CASSLTGRRYEQYF
TRBJ2-4	NA	TRBV2	NA	TGTGCCAGCAGGGATACAGCGGTTGGAAACATTCAGTACTTC	CASRDTAVGNIQYF
TRBJ1-2	NA	TRBV28	NA	TGTGCCAGCAGTTTCGGGGGGGCCGCGGGCCCTTATGGCTACACCTTC	CASSFGGAAGPYGYTF
TRBJ2-1	NA	TRBV6-6	NA	TGTGCCAGCAGTTACTCCGCAGTTTCCGGGGAGTTCTTC	CASSYSAVSGEFF
TRBJ2-1	NA	TRBV30	NA	TGTGCCTGGAGTGATGGGGGACGGCGGTCCTACAATGAGCAGTTCTTC	CAWSDGGRRSYNEQFF
TRBJ2-7	NA	TRBV18	NA	TGTGCCAGCTCACCACTTCCAGAGGAGCAGTACTTC	CASSPLPEEQYF
TRBJ2-7	NA	TRBV18	NA	TGTGCCAGCTCACCCTCTACAGGTGGGGGCGAGCAGTACTTC	CASSPSTGGGEQYF
TRBJ2-1	NA	TRBV6-1	NA	TGTGCCAGCAGTGAAGACGCCCTAGCTTATGAGCAGTTCTTC	CASSEDALAYEQFF
TRBJ1-2	TRBD1	TRBV5-1	NA	TGCGCCAGCAGCTTGGGGGACAGGGACTCCTATGGCTACACCTTC	CASSLGDRDSYGYTF
TRBJ2-1	TRBD2	TRBV7-3	NA	TGTGCCAGCAGCTCATCTAGCGGGAGCTACAATGAGCAGTTCTTC	CASSSSSGSYNEQFF
TRBJ2-3	TRBD2	TRBV10-3	NA	TGTGCCATCAGGGATAGCGGGAGGGCCCCCCCAGATACGCAGTATTTT	CAIRDSGRAPPDTQYF
TRBJ2-6	NA	TRBV2	NA	TGTGCCAGCAGTGCCTCCCCAACAGGGCTCTCTGGGGCCAACGTCCTGACTTTC	CASSASPTGLSGANVLTF
TRBJ1-4	NA	TRBV5-1	NA	TGCGCCAGCAGCTTGGGTGGAACTAATGAAAAACTGTTTTTT	CASSLGGTNEKLFF
TRBJ2-7	TRBD1	TRBV7-2	NA	TGTGCCAGCAGCTTAGTCGGGGACAGAACCTACGAGCAGTACTTC	CASSLVGDRTYEQYF
TRBJ2-5	TRBD2	TRBV11-2	NA	TGTGCCAGCAGCTTAGTTCCTAGCGGGAGTGGGGAGACCCAGTACTTC	CASSLVPSGSGETQYF
TRBJ1-1	NA	TRBV5-1	NA	TGCGCCAGCAGCTTGGCCACGTTGAGCACTGAAGCTTTCTTT	CASSLATLSTEAFF
TRBJ1-2	TRBD1	TRBV29-1	NA	TGCAGCGTTGGGACAGGAGGATGGGGCTACACCTTC	CSVGTGGWGYTF
TRBJ2-1	TRBD2	TRBV12-5	NA	TGTGCTAGTGGTTTCGGCGGGAGCCTATACAATGAGCAGTTCTTC	CASGFGGSLYNEQFF
TRBJ1-5	TRBD1	TRBV7-9	once	TGTGCCAGCAGCTTATGGACAGGAGCTCGTAATAGCAATCAGCCCCAGCATTTT	CASSLWTGARNSNQPQHF
TRBJ2-3	NA	TRBV10-3	NA	TGTGCCATCAGTGAGTATCCAGATACGCAGTATTTT	CAISEYPDTQYF
TRBJ2-3	TRBD2	TRBV28	NA	TGTGCCAGCAGCCTAGGCGGGAGTCGGGCAGATACGCAGTATTTT	CASSLGGSRADTQYF
TRBJ2-7	TRBD2	TRBV7-2	NA	TGTGCCAGCAGCCGTAGCGGGCTAGCGCCCATCGGGTCCTACGAGCAGTACTTC	CASSRSGLAPIGSYEQYF